The rows below give T cell receptor beta chains drawn from one sample of a study of naive and memory T cell subsets. TCRdb called the 5' RACE reads again in MiXCR, with one record for every CDR3 protein. The table has roughly 56,000 distinct CDR3 sequences, about 7.2% seen once; the top ten hold about 9.8%. These receptor sequences come from a male donor in good health. The CDR3 runs from the conserved cysteine through the conserved F or W. The order of the fields is J gene, D gene, V gene, clone size, CDR3 DNA, CDR3 protein. The D gene is left open where the match is weak. Expanded clones get a size class; other rows say once, few or many, or leave the size out.

TRBJ1-2	.	TRBV18	.	TGTGCCAGCTCACCAACGGGGGTCAACTATGGCTACACCTTC	CASSPTGVNYGYTF
TRBJ2-1	.	TRBV6-2/TRBV6-3	.	TGTGCCAGCAGAGACCTAGATAGCTCCTACAATGAGCAGTTCTTC	CASRDLDSSYNEQFF
TRBJ2-3	TRBD1	TRBV5-4	.	TGTGCCAGCAGGGAGACAGGGGGCACAGATACGCAGTATTTT	CASRETGGTDTQYF
TRBJ2-1	TRBD2	TRBV5-8	many	TGTGCCAGCAGTTCCGGACTAGCGGCAGCCTACAATGAGCAGTTCTTC	CASSSGLAAAYNEQFF
TRBJ1-5	TRBD1	TRBV5-1	few	TGCGCCAGCAGCCCGGGACAGGTTGACGGGGCCCAGCATTTT	CASSPGQVDGAQHF
TRBJ2-7	.	TRBV12-3/TRBV12-4	many	TGTGCCAGCAGTCCCCTCCGGGCCTCCTACGAGCAGTACTTC	CASSPLRASYEQYF
TRBJ1-5	.	TRBV12-3/TRBV12-4	many	TGTGCCAGCAGTTTATATGAGGTAGTCGGTCAGCCCCAGCATTTT	CASSLYEVVGQPQHF
TRBJ2-1	TRBD1	TRBV18	many	TGTGCCAGCTCACCCCCGACAGGGTGGAATGAGCAGTTCTTC	CASSPPTGWNEQFF
TRBJ2-4	.	TRBV18	many	TGTGCCAGCTCACCCCCAGATGTAGCCAAAAACATTCAGTACTTC	CASSPPDVAKNIQYF
TRBJ1-4	.	TRBV20-1	few	TGCAGTGGTATGGAGGGGTCCGGAAATGAAAAACTGTTTTTT	CSGMEGSGNEKLFF
TRBJ2-2	.	TRBV19	many	TGTGCCAGTCAGGGCGAGGGAACCACCGGGGAGCTGTTTTTT	CASQGEGTTGELFF
TRBJ1-4	.	TRBV20-1	many	TGCAGTGCTCGGGACTCTTTTCGTGAAAAACTGTTTTTT	CSARDSFREKLFF
TRBJ2-3	TRBD1	TRBV10-2	few	TGCGCCAGCAGCCACAGGGGAAGCACAGATACGCAGTATTTT	CASSHRGSTDTQYF
TRBJ1-2	.	TRBV6-6	.	TGTGCCAGCAGTTACCAACAGGAGAACTATGGCTACACCTTC	CASSYQQENYGYTF
TRBJ2-7	TRBD2	TRBV28	many	TGTGCCAGCAGTCTACTAGCGGGAGACCCGATCTCCTACGAGCAGTACTTC	CASSLLAGDPISYEQYF
TRBJ1-1	.	TRBV13	few	TGTGCCAGCAGCTTAACCCAGGACACTGAAGCTTTCTTT	CASSLTQDTEAFF